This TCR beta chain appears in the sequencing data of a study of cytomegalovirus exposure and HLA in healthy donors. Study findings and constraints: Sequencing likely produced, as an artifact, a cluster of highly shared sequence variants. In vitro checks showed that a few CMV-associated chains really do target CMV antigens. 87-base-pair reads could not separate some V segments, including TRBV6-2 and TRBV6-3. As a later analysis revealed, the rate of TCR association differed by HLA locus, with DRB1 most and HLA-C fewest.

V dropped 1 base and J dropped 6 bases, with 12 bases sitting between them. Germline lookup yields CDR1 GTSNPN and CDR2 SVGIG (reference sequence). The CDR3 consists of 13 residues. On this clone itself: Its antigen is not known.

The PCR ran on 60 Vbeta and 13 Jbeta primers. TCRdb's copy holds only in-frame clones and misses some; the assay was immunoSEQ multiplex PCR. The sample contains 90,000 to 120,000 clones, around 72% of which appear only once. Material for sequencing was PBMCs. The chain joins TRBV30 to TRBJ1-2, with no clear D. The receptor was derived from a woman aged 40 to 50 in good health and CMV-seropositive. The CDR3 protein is CAWSASGGHGYTF. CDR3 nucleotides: TGTGCCTGGAGTGCCAGCGGCGGGCATGGCTACACCTTC.